Shown below are 23 T cell receptor beta chains from a single sample sequenced in a study of PD-1 blockade in classical Hodgkin lymphoma. Clones were read by immunoSEQ multiplex PCR, and TCRdb kept only the in-frame ones, dropping some. This sample has tens of thousands of clones, with 90% found just once. Time point indicated: cycle 4 day 1 (C4D1), after more than 5 weeks of nivolumab. Every patient experienced relapse after autologous stem cell transplantation, and brentuximab vedotin exposure varied. The material was peripheral blood mononuclear cells (PBMCs), obtained before the fourth cycle of nivolumab. These receptors all come from a human donor with classical Hodgkin lymphoma.

CDR3 nucleotide sequence: TGTGCCAGCGGGACCGGGACTAGCCGGTACAATGAGCAGTTCTTC. Its translation: CASGTGTSRYNEQFF. J is TRBJ2-1 and V is TRBV6-6, with 9 bases lining up with TRBD2. Germline V lookup: CDR1 MNHNY, CDR2 SVGAGI (reference sequence). The CDR3 runs to 15 residues. The J segment lost 4 bases and the V segment lost 8 bases, leaving 9 bases of the junction unmatched.

This clone was counted only a few times. The V call is TRBV19, the J call TRBJ1-3, with TRBD1 matching 7 bases. Trimming removed 5 bases from V and 0 bases from J; junction bases left unmatched: 10. The germline gives CDR1 LNHDA, CDR2 SQIVND (reference sequence). The CDR3 runs 17 residues. CDR3 amino acids: CASSGKGQTRSGNTIYF. In DNA, the CDR3 is TGTGCCAGTAGTGGCAAGGGACAGACGCGCTCTGGAAACACCATATATTTT.

This clone has just one count. CDR3 sequence: CASSPGTDIGYTF. In nucleotides, the CDR3 is TGTGCCAGTAGTCCTGGGACAGACATCGGCTACACCTTC. The rearrangement joins TRBV19 to TRBJ1-2; 7 nucleotides align to TRBD1. The V and J ends lost 5 bases and 8 bases, in that order; junction bases with no gene match: 8. This CDR3 has 13 amino acids. The V gene's germline CDR1 is LNHDA and CDR2 SQIVND (reference sequence).

This clone was observed a single time. The gene calls are TRBV27 and TRBJ1-2; D ambiguous. Germline lookup yields CDR1 MNHEY and CDR2 SMNVEV (reference sequence). The CDR3 runs to 13 residues. Trimming stripped 3 bases from V and 2 bases from J, with 7 bases between. The CDR3 coding sequence is TGTGCCAGCAGTTTGACGGGAAACTATGGCTACACCTTC. This sequence encodes CASSLTGNYGYTF.

The CDR3 spells CAIRGVENTEAFF. The CDR3 DNA sequence: TGTGCCATCAGGGGGGTAGAGAACACTGAAGCTTTCTTT. This chain links TRBV10-3 with TRBJ1-1; TRBD1 is a possible D gene (5 bases). CDR1 and CDR2 (germline): ENHRY, SYGVKD. V gave up 6 bases and J gave up 1 base, with 9 bases separating them. The CDR3 contains 13 residues.

The V and J genes are TRBV27 and TRBJ1-2, with 7 bases lining up with TRBD1. CDR3 size: 13 residues. The V gene end was trimmed by 6 bases and the J gene end by 8 bases; junction bases not matched to a gene: 9. Germline CDR1 MNHEY, CDR2 SMNVEV (reference sequence). As DNA, the CDR3 is TGTGCCAGCAGGCAGGGGGACGGCTGGGGCTACACCTTC. This gives the protein CASRQGDGWGYTF.

On this clone: Other nucleotide sequences in the sample specify the same CDR3. The chain employs TRBV5-1 and TRBJ2-7; D is undetermined. With 0 bases removed from V and 4 bases from J, the gap between germline ends came to 11 bases. The CDR3 is made up of 14 amino acids. CDR1 is SGHRS and CDR2 is YFSETQ in the germline V gene. CDR3 sequence reads: CASSLAGGRYEQYF. The CDR3 DNA reads as TGCGCCAGCAGCTTGGCGGGCGGTCGGTACGAGCAGTACTTC.

The chain combines TRBV28 with TRBJ2-7; no firm D call. The CDR3 is made up of 12 amino acids. Per the germline V gene, CDR1 is MDHEN and CDR2 is SYDVKM. Trimming removed 1 base from V and 2 bases from J, with 3 bases in between. DNA for the CDR3: TGTGCCAGCAGTTTATTGGCCTACGAGCAGTACTTC. Translated: CASSLLAYEQYF. Variable domain in full (rest from reference TRBV28 and TRBJ2-7): DVKVTQSSRYLVKRTGEKVFLECVQDMDHENMFWYRQDPGLGLRLIYFSYDVKMKEKGDIPEGYSVSREKKERFSLILESASTNQTSMYLCASSLLAYEQYFGPGTRLTVT.

The chain recombines TRBV6-5 with TRBJ2-1; TRBD1 matches 7 bases. V shed 4 bases and J 0 bases; nucleotides not matched to a gene: 3. The germline V gene has CDR1 MNHEY and CDR2 SVGAGI. CDR3 length: 15 residues. The CDR3 bases are TGTGCCAGCAGTTTCCCAGGGGGCTCCTACAATGAGCAGTTCTTC. The encoded protein is CASSFPGGSYNEQFF.

The V gene is TRBV7-9, the J gene TRBJ1-2; no clear D gene. The V gene's germline CDR1 is SEHNR and CDR2 FQNEAQ (reference sequence). Trimming left V 1 base short and J 0 bases short, with 9 bases between. The CDR3 has 15 amino acids. CDR3 bases: TGTGCCAGCAGCTTAGACGGAGCCGCTAACTATGGCTACACCTTC. Its translation is CASSLDGAANYGYTF.

V gene TRBV6-5 combines with J gene TRBJ2-3; D is ambiguous. V lost 6 bases to trimming and J lost 2 bases, with 9 bases between them. The germline V gene encodes CDR1 MNHEY and CDR2 SVGAGI. This CDR3 spans 13 amino acids. The CDR3 region has the DNA TGTGCCAGCAGACCGATACTCACAGATACGCAGTATTTT. It is translated as CASRPILTDTQYF.

The rearrangement uses TRBV5-1 and TRBJ1-2; unclear D gene. V lost 0 bases and J lost 6, with 12 bases in between. CDR1 SGHRS and CDR2 YFSETQ come from the germline V gene. The CDR3 spans 14 residues. The DNA for the CDR3 is TGCGCCAGCAGCTTGGAGCAATTTGTTCATGGCTACACCTTC. Protein: CASSLEQFVHGYTF.

Here the CDR3 reads CASSHSRGGSPLHF. As DNA, the CDR3 is TGTGCCAGCAGCCACAGCAGGGGGGGATCACCCCTCCACTTT. The chain has TRBV7-2 and TRBJ1-6; 7 nucleotides align to TRBD1. V shed 5 bases and J 10 bases; nucleotides not matched to a gene: 8. This CDR3 contains 14 residues. The germline CDR1 and CDR2 sequences are SGHTA and FQGNSA.

This clone has just a few counts. The V call is TRBV28, the J call TRBJ2-3; D is perhaps TRBD2 (5 bases). This CDR3 is 15 amino acids long. V lost 2 bases and J lost 2, with 11 bases in between. The V gene's germline CDR1 is MDHEN and CDR2 SYDVKM. The CDR3 DNA reads TGTGCCAGCAGTTTAGGGAGCGGTTACACAGATACGCAGTATTTT. It codes for CASSLGSGYTDTQYF.

V and J are TRBV7-6 and TRBJ2-5; 9 bases map to TRBD2. The V segment lost 4 bases and the J segment 0 bases; nucleotides outside the gene matches: 3. The CDR3 runs to 15 residues. Per the germline V gene, CDR1 is SGHVS and CDR2 is FNYEAQ. The CDR3 DNA reads TGTGCCAGCAGCTCCGCGGGGGGGTACCAAGAGACCCAGTACTTC. This gives the protein CASSSAGGYQETQYF.

Note on this clone: One end of the junction does not line up with germline, which may come from a read error. The CDR3 coding sequence is TGTGCCAGCAGCTTAGGCGGACCCTCCGGCAAGCAGCCCCAGCATTTT. Translated, it gives CASSLGGPSGKQPQHF. J is TRBJ1-5 and V is TRBV7-9; no firm D call. Per the germline V gene, CDR1 is SEHNR and CDR2 is FQNEAQ (reference sequence). This CDR3 is built from 16 residues.

This sequence joins TRBV6-5 and TRBJ2-5; the match to TRBD1 covers 8 bases. J gave up 5 bases and V 3 bases, and 5 bases lay outside the gene matches. The length of the CDR3 is 14 residues. The V gene's germline CDR1 is MNHEY and CDR2 SVGAGI. The DNA of the CDR3 is TGTGCCAGCAGTTATGGGACAGGTGGGGAGACCCAGTACTTC. Translation: CASSYGTGGETQYF.

The chain has TRBV18 and TRBJ1-2, with TRBD1 as a possible D gene (6 bases). The CDR3 runs to 16 residues. V shed 3 bases and J shed 6 bases, with 20 bases lying between them. The V gene's germline CDR1 is KGHSH and CDR2 LQKENI. CDR3: CASSPLQGYMNDGYTF. Written as DNA, the CDR3 is TGTGCCAGCTCACCCTTACAGGGTTACATGAACGATGGCTACACCTTC.

The chain combines TRBV11-2 with TRBJ1-5; 7 nucleotides agree with TRBD1. J was trimmed by 4 bases and V by 4 bases; bases with no gene match: 1. The CDR3 sequence is 13 residues long. The germline CDR1 and CDR2 sequences are SGHAT and FQNNGV. CDR3 nucleotide sequence: TGTGCCAGCAGCTCGGGACAGAATCAGCCCCAGCATTTT. Protein product: CASSSGQNQPQHF.

The rearrangement joins TRBV5-5 to TRBJ2-3, with 7 bases identical to TRBD1. After removal of 2 bases from V and 4 bases from J, the junction contained 7 bases not matched to a gene. This CDR3 spans 15 amino acids. Germline CDR1 and CDR2: SGHKS and YYEKEE (reference sequence). The CDR3 DNA sequence: TGTGCCAGCAGCTTAGAGGGGGCTATTGCAGATACGCAGTATTTT. It translates to CASSLEGAIADTQYF.

The chain links TRBV28 to TRBJ1-2, with D possibly being TRBD1 (5 bases). CDR1 and CDR2 (germline): MDHEN, SYDVKM. This CDR3 comprises 15 residues. V was cut by 1 base and J by 5 bases, with 14 bases left in between. CDR3 region: CASSLFSGGDYGYTF. The CDR3 nucleotides read TGTGCCAGCAGTTTATTCTCGGGGGGGGATTATGGCTACACCTTC.

This sequence joins TRBV27 and TRBJ2-1, with 12 bases that match TRBD2. Germline trimming cut 6 bases from V and 9 bases from J; bases unmatched to any gene: 9. The germline V gene encodes CDR1 MNHEY and CDR2 SMNVEV (reference sequence). This CDR3 comprises 15 residues. CDR3 in DNA: TGTGCCAGCAGCCGCGGGACTAGCGGGCGGGGTGAGCAGTTCTTC. Its protein is CASSRGTSGRGEQFF.

The rearrangement uses TRBV19 and TRBJ2-3; a possible D gene is TRBD1 (6 bases). Trimming took off 4 bases at V and 2 bases at J, with 13 bases between the two ends. The CDR3 is 15 amino acids. CDR1 is LNHDA, CDR2 SQIVND, per germline (reference sequence). CDR3 region: CASSNDWGLTDTQYF. The CDR3, as DNA: TGTGCCAGTAGTAACGATTGGGGGCTCACAGATACGCAGTATTTT.